A selection of T cell receptor beta chains follows, all from one sample in a study of shared clonotypes between healthy human individuals. Repertoires were generated with immunoSEQ multiplex PCR, while TCRdb's copy carries only in-frame clones and drops some. The table shows approximately 740,000 clones, with approximately 79% occurring only once. Sequencing was performed on memory CD4+ T cells sorted from blood. The receptors were sampled from a woman in her twenties or thirties in good health. The CDR3 runs from the conserved cysteine through the conserved F or W. A D gene is named only where the DNA matches it firmly. Where a row states a size, it is once, few, many or the class of an expanded clone; other rows omit it.

NA,TRBV6-1,NA,TRBJ1-5,CASSEYVGNQPQHF,TGTGCCAGCAGTGAATACGTGGGAAATCAGCCCCAGCATTTT
NA,TRBV5-8,TRBD2,TRBJ2-1,CASSLGLARKYNEQFF,TGTGCCAGCAGCTTGGGACTAGCGCGTAAATACAATGAGCAGTTCTTC
NA,TRBV5-1,NA,TRBJ2-7,CASSLGSGHYEQYF,TGCGCCAGCAGCTTGGGTTCAGGGCATTACGAGCAGTACTTC
NA,TRBV29-1,NA,TRBJ2-1,CSVEGPFGSYNEQFF,TGCAGCGTTGAAGGACCTTTCGGCTCCTACAATGAGCAGTTCTTC
NA,TRBV29-1,NA,TRBJ2-5,CSVGEETQYF,TGCAGCGTTGGGGAAGAGACCCAGTACTTC
NA,TRBV5-4,TRBD1,TRBJ1-1,CASSPGQGILGTEAFF,TGTGCCAGCAGCCCGGGACAGGGGATTTTGGGGACTGAAGCTTTCTTT
NA,TRBV6-4,NA,TRBJ2-1,CASSDPHRSIALSYNEQFF,TGTGCCAGCAGTGACCCTCACCGATCGATAGCGCTTTCCTACAATGAGCAGTTCTTC
NA,TRBV28,NA,TRBJ2-5,CASSFRAMSQYF,TGTGCCAGCAGTTTCCGGGCGATGTCCCAGTACTTC
many,TRBV7-9,TRBD1,TRBJ2-2,CASSQTGGWATGELFF,TGTGCCAGCAGCCAGACAGGGGGTTGGGCGACCGGGGAGCTGTTTTTT
NA,TRBV10-2,TRBD2,TRBJ2-3,CASRGFRAGGPTDTQYF,TGCGCCAGCAGGGGTTTTCGAGCGGGAGGACCCACAGATACGCAGTATTTT
few,TRBV5-4,NA,TRBJ2-5,CASSLESQETQYF,TGTGCCAGCAGCTTAGAAAGCCAAGAGACCCAGTACTTC
NA,TRBV28,NA,TRBJ1-4,CASSRIRHEKLFF,TGTGCCAGCAGCCGAATCCGTCATGAAAAACTGTTTTTT
NA,TRBV5-1,TRBD2,TRBJ2-5,CASSKLAGGEETQYF,TGCGCCAGCAGCAAGTTAGCGGGAGGGGAGGAGACCCAGTACTTC
once,TRBV10-2,NA,TRBJ1-2,CASSPRAQTLSYTF,TGCGCCAGCAGTCCACGAGCACAGACCTTAAGCTACACCTTC
NA,TRBV7-2,NA,TRBJ2-7,CASSPGLVSFYEQYF,TGTGCCAGCAGCCCGGGACTTGTCAGTTTCTACGAGCAGTACTTC
NA,TRBV5-8,NA,TRBJ1-2,CASNKAGDYGYTF,TGTGCCAGCAACAAAGCTGGGGACTATGGCTACACCTTC
NA,TRBV21-1,NA,TRBJ2-3,CATAGGETSTDTQYF,TGTGCCACGGCTGGGGGGGAAACAAGCACAGATACGCAGTATTTT
NA,TRBV30,NA,TRBJ2-1,CAWSTYNEQFF,TGTGCCTGGAGTACCTACAATGAGCAGTTCTTC
NA,TRBV5-1,TRBD2,TRBJ2-1,CASSLPVAGRYNEQFF,TGCGCCAGCAGCTTACCAGTAGCGGGACGCTACAATGAGCAGTTCTTC
NA,TRBV10-1,TRBD1,TRBJ2-7,CASGPGQTYEQYF,TGCGCCAGCGGACCGGGACAGACCTACGAGCAGTACTTC
NA,TRBV1,NA,TRBJ1-2,CTSSQITGYTF,TGCACCAGCAGCCAGATCACGGGCTACACCTTC
NA,TRBV19,TRBD2,TRBJ2-2,CASSPMGLAGGPGELFF,TGTGCCAGTAGTCCTATGGGACTAGCGGGAGGGCCCGGGGAGCTGTTTTTT
NA,TRBV5-1,NA,TRBJ1-1,CASSSGGVSGEAFF,TGCGCCAGCAGCTCCGGGGGCGTCTCTGGTGAAGCTTTCTTT
NA,TRBV5-1,NA,TRBJ1-1,CASSSRVGGNTEAFF,TGCGCCAGCAGCTCCAGGGTTGGGGGGAACACTGAAGCTTTCTTT
NA,TRBV19,TRBD2,TRBJ2-7,CASSPRTSGAQEQYF,TGTGCCAGTAGTCCTCGGACTAGTGGGGCTCAAGAGCAGTACTTC
few,TRBV27,NA,TRBJ1-5,CASGNRDQPQHF,TGTGCCAGCGGAAACAGGGACCAGCCCCAGCATTTT
NA,TRBV10-3,NA,TRBJ1-2,CAIREGRQGYGYTF,TGTGCCATCCGAGAGGGACGTCAAGGGTATGGCTACACCTTC
NA,TRBV28,TRBD2,TRBJ2-1,CASIPTSGANNEQFF,TGTGCCAGCATTCCAACTAGCGGTGCGAACAATGAGCAGTTCTTC
NA,TRBV7-2,NA,TRBJ1-1,CASSLIPGIAFF,TGTGCCAGCAGCTTAATTCCCGGCATAGCTTTCTTT
many,TRBV20-1,NA,TRBJ1-1,CSAAPGHEAFF,TGCAGTGCTGCCCCGGGACATGAAGCTTTCTTT
NA,TRBV28,NA,TRBJ2-1,CASSPPGPHVDEQFF,TGTGCCAGCAGTCCCCCGGGTCCACATGTGGATGAGCAGTTCTTC
NA,TRBV5-1,NA,TRBJ2-5,CASSLGTEPQETQYF,TGCGCCAGCAGCTTGGGGACAGAACCCCAAGAGACCCAGTACTTC
NA,TRBV5-1,TRBD2,TRBJ2-3,CASSLSLAESTDTQYF,TGCGCCAGCAGCTTGTCCCTAGCGGAAAGCACAGATACGCAGTATTTT
once,TRBV29-1,NA,TRBJ1-2,CSVEGGWVFNYGYTF,TGCAGCGTTGAGGGTGGATGGGTCTTTAACTATGGCTACACCTTC
NA,TRBV19,TRBD2,TRBJ2-1,CASSPHPLAASSYNEQFF,TGTGCCAGTAGCCCCCATCCCCTAGCGGCAAGCTCCTACAATGAGCAGTTCTTC
NA,TRBV11-2,NA,TRBJ2-1,CASSLDASYNEQFF,TGTGCCAGCAGCTTAGATGCGAGTTACAATGAGCAGTTCTTC
many,TRBV23-1,NA,TRBJ2-7,CASSWGLDPYEQYF,TGCGCCAGCAGTTGGGGACTGGATCCCTACGAGCAGTACTTC
NA,TRBV5-1,NA,TRBJ2-4,CASSLEVGRGPKNIQYF,TGCGCCAGCAGCTTGGAAGTGGGGCGAGGACCCAAAAACATTCAGTACTTC
NA,TRBV28,NA,TRBJ2-1,CASSFGSRSYNEQFF,TGTGCCAGCAGTTTTGGGAGTAGGTCCTACAATGAGCAGTTCTTC
once,TRBV28,TRBD1,TRBJ2-7,CASRDTGGDEQYF,TGTGCCAGCAGGGACACAGGGGGCGACGAGCAGTACTTC
NA,TRBV13,TRBD2,TRBJ2-5,CASSSERGHGGETQYF,TGTGCCAGCAGCTCGGAGCGGGGCCACGGGGGAGAGACCCAGTACTTC
few,TRBV6-1,NA,TRBJ2-7,CASTQGGGHSYEQYF,TGTGCCAGCACGCAGGGGGGCGGACACTCCTACGAGCAGTACTTC
NA,TRBV5-1,TRBD1,TRBJ2-7,CASSLTGGHGEQYF,TGCGCCAGCAGCTTGACAGGGGGTCATGGCGAGCAGTACTTC
NA,TRBV10-1,TRBD1,TRBJ2-7,CASSEGTGVPYEQYF,TGCGCCAGCAGTGAAGGGACAGGGGTCCCCTACGAGCAGTACTTC
NA,TRBV6-6,TRBD1,TRBJ1-2,CASSFGTGGGYTF,TGTGCCAGCAGTTTTGGGACAGGGGGTGGCTACACCTTC
NA,TRBV7-8,TRBD1,TRBJ1-1,CASSQGGNTEAFF,TGTGCCAGCAGTCAGGGGGGGAACACTGAAGCTTTCTTT
NA,TRBV5-6,NA,TRBJ2-2,CASSLTQGRTGELFF,TGTGCCAGCAGCTTGACACAGGGACGGACCGGGGAGCTGTTTTTT
NA,TRBV19,NA,TRBJ1-2,CASSWDIGLYTF,TGTGCCTCCAGCTGGGATATTGGCCTCTACACCTTC
NA,TRBV10-1,NA,TRBJ2-3,CASSDQVILDTQYF,TGCGCCAGCAGTGACCAGGTCATTTTAGATACGCAGTATTTT
NA,TRBV11-3,NA,TRBJ2-1,CASSLKRGSYNEQFF,TGTGCCAGCAGCTTGAAACGGGGATCTTACAATGAGCAGTTCTTC
NA,TRBV5-4,TRBD1,TRBJ1-4,CASSLGGQGNEKLFF,TGTGCCAGCAGCTTGGGAGGACAGGGTAATGAAAAACTGTTTTTT
NA,TRBV10-3,TRBD2,TRBJ2-3,CAISGLAADTQYF,TGTGCCATCAGTGGACTAGCCGCAGATACGCAGTATTTT
NA,TRBV19,NA,TRBJ1-1,CASSIGSPRGAFF,TGTGCCAGTAGTATCGGATCCCCTCGTGGAGCTTTCTTT
NA,TRBV14,NA,TRBJ2-7,CASSPVGLGLYEQYF,TGTGCCAGCAGTCCGGTGGGATTGGGCCTCTACGAGCAGTACTTC
NA,TRBV5-4,TRBD2,TRBJ2-5,CASSPWGSGRAETQYF,TGTGCCAGCAGTCCTTGGGGGAGCGGGAGGGCAGAGACCCAGTACTTC
NA,TRBV7-9,TRBD2,TRBJ2-1,CASRTSGRGDEQFF,TGTGCCAGCAGGACTAGCGGGAGAGGAGATGAGCAGTTCTTC
NA,TRBV5-6,TRBD2,TRBJ2-4,CASSLGPWSSGAKNIQYF,TGTGCCAGCAGCCTTGGACCTTGGTCTAGCGGAGCCAAAAACATTCAGTACTTC
NA,TRBV11-3,NA,TRBJ1-2,CASSQQEDYGYTF,TGTGCCAGCAGCCAACAGGAGGACTATGGCTACACCTTC
few,TRBV9,TRBD1,TRBJ1-2,CASSPAGQGGGYTF,TGTGCCAGCAGCCCCGCTGGACAGGGAGGTGGCTACACCTTC